This TCR beta chain was recorded in a study of cytomegalovirus exposure and HLA in healthy donors. Primers: 60 Vbeta forward and 13 Jbeta reverse. Only in-frame clones appear in the TCRdb table, and some are missing; sequencing was by immunoSEQ multiplex PCR. Of about 210,000 clones detected, approximately 82% appear once; the ten largest clones hold 10%. CDR3 size: 15 residues. Germline V gene lookup returns CDR1 MNHEY and CDR2 SVGAGI. With 7 bases clipped from V and 2 bases from J, the junction kept 6 bases outside the gene matches. Whole-study results and caveats: Rarity marked most TCR sequences, yet some public TCRs occurred in many donors.

Points on this clone: Antigen specificity is unknown.

This TCR was sampled from a woman between 45 and 65 years old in good health and CMV-seropositive. The chain combines TRBV6-5 with TRBJ1-5; 9 positions match TRBD1. Sequencing was done on a sample of PBMCs. The chain's CDR3 is CASTRRDRGNQPQHF. The CDR3 coding sequence is TGTGCCAGCACCCGGAGGGACAGGGGCAATCAGCCCCAGCATTTT.